Given below is one T cell receptor beta chain in context. The germline V gene encodes CDR1 KGHSH and CDR2 LQKENI. This CDR3 spans 17 amino acids. With 3 bases removed from V and 1 base from J, the gap between germline ends came to 16 bases. Participant reports of clinical history set cohort assignment. People in the exposed group encountered a COVID-19 case within 2 weeks before entering the study. The sample originates from a study of blood T cell repertoires in COVID-19. As for the study in general: COVID-19 samples, acute and convalescent, were from the United States, Italy and Spain. PBMCs, B-cell-depleted T cells, or T cells provided the cDNA or gDNA that made up the material.

Assay: immunoSEQ multiplex PCR; the TCRdb copy retains only in-frame clones and omits some. This repertoire shows a few hundred thousand clones, 91% found once; its top ten account for 0.86%. This TCR was recovered from a woman aged 40 to 50 who had been exposed to COVID-19. The rearrangement joins TRBV18 to TRBJ1-5; D is ambiguous. Material: PBMCs or T cells enriched from blood (not recorded which). CDR3 DNA sequence: TGTGCCAGCTCACCCTCCAAGGGAGCGGTAAGCAATCAGCCCCAGCATTTT. Translation: CASSPSKGAVSNQPQHF.